The rows below give T cell receptor beta chains drawn from one sample of a study of metastatic and nonmetastatic thyroid tumors. TCRdb used MiXCR to call clones anew from the PCR reads. Among 60,000 to 85,000 clones listed, roughly 18% were seen once. The sequenced material came from blood. These receptors were obtained from a female donor with papillary thyroid cancer or a benign thyroid nodule (not recorded which). Some clones in this sample may be carry-over from other donors' samples. CDR3s include the opening cysteine and the closing phenylalanine or tryptophan. D genes are given only for firm matches. Rows give clone size only sometimes, using once, few, many, or a class for an expanded clone.

V gene	clone size	D gene	CDR3 length	J gene	CDR3 DNA	CDR3 protein
TRBV11-1	once	TRBD1	14	TRBJ2-7	TGTGCCAGCAGCTCGAGGGGACAGGGGAGCGAGCAGTACTTC	CASSSRGQGSEQYF
TRBV6-2/TRBV6-3	many	-	15	TRBJ1-5	TGTGCCAGCAGTTTTGAAGGGTATGCCAATCAGCCCCAGCATTTT	CASSFEGYANQPQHF
TRBV30	-	-	11	TRBJ2-7	TGTGCCTGGAGTTCTGGGTACGAGCAGTACTTC	CAWSSGYEQYF
TRBV5-5	many	-	16	TRBJ2-2	TGTGCCAGCAGCTTGGCCTTCAGGGAGTACACCGGGGAGCTGTTTTTT	CASSLAFREYTGELFF
TRBV20-1	many	-	11	TRBJ2-1	TGCAGTGCTATTTTAGGGAGAGGGCAGTTCTTC	CSAILGRGQFF
TRBV6-1	many	-	14	TRBJ2-3	TGTGCCAGCAGCAGATACGAGGACACAGATACGCAGTATTTT	CASSRYEDTDTQYF
TRBV3-1	-	-	15	TRBJ2-7	TGTGCCAGCAGCCGCTCGGGCAGGGGTTCCTACGAGCAGTACTTC	CASSRSGRGSYEQYF
TRBV6-1	-	-	13	TRBJ1-5	TGTGCCAGCAGTAAAGACCAGAATCAGCCCCAGCATTTT	CASSKDQNQPQHF
TRBV12-3/TRBV12-4	many	TRBD1	17	TRBJ1-1	TGTGCCAGCAGTTTATCCCCAAGGACAGGATCGGACACTGAAGCTTTCTTT	CASSLSPRTGSDTEAFF
TRBV5-1	-	-	16	TRBJ1-2	TGCGCCAGCAGCTTGCGGCTTGACAGGTTGTACCAGGGCTACACCTTC	CASSLRLDRLYQGYTF
TRBV24-1	few	-	11	TRBJ1-1	TGTGCCACCAGTGCCGGCAGTCAAGCTTTCTTT	CATSAGSQAFF
TRBV5-1	many	TRBD1	16	TRBJ1-1	TGCGCCAGCAGCTTGGGGTTGGGACAGCAGAACACTGAAGCTTTCTTT	CASSLGLGQQNTEAFF
TRBV5-1	-	TRBD2	15	TRBJ2-2	TGCGCCAGCAGCTTGGCGGCGGGAGGGCCCGGGGAGCTGTTTTTT	CASSLAAGGPGELFF
TRBV9	many	TRBD2	15	TRBJ2-1	TGTGCCAGCAGCGTGTCTAGCGGTACCTACAATGAGCAGTTCTTC	CASSVSSGTYNEQFF
TRBV27	-	TRBD1	14	TRBJ1-5	TGTGCCAGCAGTCTTGGACAGGGTAGCCAGCCCCAGCATTTT	CASSLGQGSQPQHF
TRBV5-1	many	TRBD2	17	TRBJ2-1	TGCGCCAGCAGCTTGGAACTACTAGCGGGAAGCTACAATGAGCAGTTCTTC	CASSLELLAGSYNEQFF
TRBV7-9	many	-	14	TRBJ2-2	TGTGCCAGCAGCTTAAGTGGGAGCGGCGGGGAGCTGTTTTTT	CASSLSGSGGELFF
TRBV5-6	-	-	14	TRBJ1-2	TGTGCCAGCAGCTTTGGTCAGGGAGGTAACGGCTACACCTTC	CASSFGQGGNGYTF
TRBV7-8	many	-	15	TRBJ2-7	TGTGCCAGCAGCCCCTCTCTGGCACGTAGGCACGAGCAGTACTTC	CASSPSLARRHEQYF
TRBV15	many	TRBD1	15	TRBJ2-5	TGTGCCACCACCGGGGGACAGGGAGGCCAAGAGACCCAGTACTTC	CATTGGQGGQETQYF
TRBV20-1	-	-	15	TRBJ2-7	TGCAGTGCTAGAGATGGCCGGGACACTACCTACGAGCAGTACTTC	CSARDGRDTTYEQYF
TRBV11-3	many	TRBD2	15	TRBJ2-1	TGTGCCAGCCGTCCCGGGACTAGCGGTTACAATGAGCAGTTCTTC	CASRPGTSGYNEQFF
TRBV2	few	TRBD1	13	TRBJ1-1	TGTGCCAGCAGACCTGGGGACAGGGATGAAGCTTTCTTT	CASRPGDRDEAFF
TRBV19	-	TRBD1	13	TRBJ1-2	TGTGCCACGAGGGACAGGGGGAACTATGGCTACACCTTC	CATRDRGNYGYTF
TRBV30	-	-	13	TRBJ1-4	TGTGCCTGGAGTGTACCAGGGGCAGAAAAACTGTTTTTT	CAWSVPGAEKLFF
TRBV12-3/TRBV12-4	many	-	15	TRBJ2-7	TGTGCCAGCAGTTTAGGAACAGGACCAACAAACGAGCAGTACTTC	CASSLGTGPTNEQYF
TRBV20-1	-	TRBD1	12	TRBJ2-7	TGCAGTGCTCCAACAGGGGTGGGCGAGCAGTACTTC	CSAPTGVGEQYF
TRBV7-2	-	-	13	TRBJ2-7	TGTGCCAGCAGCCCCCAGTCCTATTACGAGCAGTACTTC	CASSPQSYYEQYF
TRBV3-1	many	TRBD2	15	TRBJ2-1	TGTGCCAGCAGCCAAGGGACTAGCGGTAACAATGAGCAGTTCTTC	CASSQGTSGNNEQFF
TRBV19	-	TRBD1	18	TRBJ2-7	TGTGCCAGTAGTATCGGGACAGGGGGCGAGCGGGACGCCTACGAGCAGTACTTC	CASSIGTGGERDAYEQYF
TRBV12-3/TRBV12-4	-	-	15	TRBJ2-3	TGTGCCAGCAGTTCCCCGGGCGGTAAGACAGATACGCAGTATTTT	CASSSPGGKTDTQYF
TRBV30	medium-sized	-	14	TRBJ2-7	TGTGCCTGGAGTGTAAGTATGAAAGCGGGCGAGCAGTACTTC	CAWSVSMKAGEQYF
TRBV7-9	few	TRBD1	15	TRBJ1-2	TGTGCCAGCAGCTTAACAGGGGGGGCAGACTATGGCTACACCTTC	CASSLTGGADYGYTF
TRBV4-1	many	TRBD1	17	TRBJ1-5	TGCGCCAGCAGCCAAGGATCACAGGGGGCAGGCAATCAGCCCCAGCATTTT	CASSQGSQGAGNQPQHF
TRBV2	many	-	10	TRBJ2-2	TGTGCCAGCGGGGGCGGGGAGCTGTTTTTT	CASGGGELFF
TRBV5-1	-	-	16	TRBJ2-2	TGCGCCAGCAGCTCTACTAGAGGGAACCCCACCGTGGAGCTGTTTTTT	CASSSTRGNPTVELFF
TRBV6-1	many	TRBD1	12	TRBJ2-2	TGTTCGGGACAGTCGAACACCGGGGAGCTGTTTTTT	CSGQSNTGELFF
TRBV6-1	many	-	13	TRBJ2-7	TGTGCCAGCAGTGAGGGCCCTACCTACGAGCAGTACTTC	CASSEGPTYEQYF
TRBV6-1	many	-	10	TRBJ2-1	TGTGCCAGCGGGAGCTATGAGCAGTTCTTC	CASGSYEQFF
TRBV12-3/TRBV12-4	many	-	14	TRBJ2-3	TGTGCCATCCTCGGGGGAGGAGCCCCAGATACGCAGTATTTT	CAILGGGAPDTQYF
TRBV11-2	many	-	14	TRBJ1-1	TGTGCCAGCAGCTTGGGGGGATTGGGCACTGAAGCTTTCTTT	CASSLGGLGTEAFF
TRBV27	many	-	16	TRBJ2-4	TGTGCCAGCAGTACTCCCCTGGGGGATTCCAAAAACATTCAGTACTTC	CASSTPLGDSKNIQYF
TRBV27	many	-	15	TRBJ2-2	TGTGCCAGCAGTTTATCGAGATCAGCGGCCGGGGAGCTGTTTTTT	CASSLSRSAAGELFF
TRBV27	many	-	11	TRBJ2-1	TGTGCCAGCAGTTACTACAATGAGCAGTTCTTC	CASSYYNEQFF
TRBV9	many	-	15	TRBJ2-1	TGTGCCAGCAGCGTAGGTTGGGTCTCCTACAATGAGCAGTTCTTC	CASSVGWVSYNEQFF
TRBV25-1	many	-	17	TRBJ2-6	TGTGCCAGCAGTGAAGGAGACCGGGACTCTGGGGCCAACGTCCTGACTTTC	CASSEGDRDSGANVLTF
TRBV3-1	many	-	12	TRBJ2-2	TGTGCCAGCAGCCGAGCAGGAGGGGAGCTGTTTTTT	CASSRAGGELFF
TRBV9	medium-sized	TRBD2	14	TRBJ2-7	TGTGCCAGCAGCGTAGCTAGCGGGAGTTACGAGCAGTACTTC	CASSVASGSYEQYF
TRBV11-2	-	-	13	TRBJ2-7	TGTGCCAGCAGCCTCGGGACAACCTACGAGCAGTACTTC	CASSLGTTYEQYF
TRBV19	many	TRBD1	14	TRBJ1-6	TGTGCCAGTAGTATCGGGACAGGTGGATCACCCCTCCACTTT	CASSIGTGGSPLHF
TRBV2	-	TRBD2	13	TRBJ2-7	TGTGCCAGCATAAGGGACTACGATAGGGAGCAGTACTTC	CASIRDYDREQYF
TRBV15	-	TRBD2	18	TRBJ2-3	TGTGCCACCAGCAGAGATACATTGGCGGGAGGGCCCGAAGATACGCAGTATTTT	CATSRDTLAGGPEDTQYF
TRBV13	many	-	14	TRBJ2-2	TGTGCCAGCAGCTTAGCTCTATTTACCGGGGAGCTGTTTTTT	CASSLALFTGELFF
TRBV20-1	many	-	15	TRBJ2-5	TGCAGTGCTTCCCGCCCGGGGGTCCTCAAAGAGACCCAGTACTTC	CSASRPGVLKETQYF
TRBV4-1	many	-	17	TRBJ2-1	TGCGCCAGCAGCCAAGATCCTAGCGTCAGCTCCTACAATGAGCAGTTCTTC	CASSQDPSVSSYNEQFF
TRBV30	-	-	11	TRBJ1-2	TGTGCCTGGAGTGACCGGGGGGGTACGACCTTC	CAWSDRGGTTF